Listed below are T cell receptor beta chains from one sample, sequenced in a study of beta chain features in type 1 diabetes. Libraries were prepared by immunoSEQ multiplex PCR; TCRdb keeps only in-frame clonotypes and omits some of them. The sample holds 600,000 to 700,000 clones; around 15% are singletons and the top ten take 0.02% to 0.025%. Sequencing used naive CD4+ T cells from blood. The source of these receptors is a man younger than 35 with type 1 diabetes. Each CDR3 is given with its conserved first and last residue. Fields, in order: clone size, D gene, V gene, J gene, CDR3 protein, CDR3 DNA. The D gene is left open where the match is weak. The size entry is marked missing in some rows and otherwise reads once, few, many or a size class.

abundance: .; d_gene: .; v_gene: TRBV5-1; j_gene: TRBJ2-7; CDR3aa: CASSLEGSEQYF; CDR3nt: TGCGCCAGCAGCTTGGAAGGATCCGAGCAGTACTTC
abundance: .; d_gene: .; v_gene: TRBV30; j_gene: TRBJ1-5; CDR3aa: CAWSVSENQPQHF; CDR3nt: TGTGCCTGGAGTGTATCGGAAAATCAGCCCCAGCATTTT
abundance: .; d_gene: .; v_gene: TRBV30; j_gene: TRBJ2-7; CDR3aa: CACRSSREQYF; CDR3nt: TGTGCCTGTCGCTCCTCGCGGGAGCAGTACTTC
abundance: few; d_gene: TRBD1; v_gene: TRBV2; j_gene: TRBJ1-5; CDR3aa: CASRERTGGNQPQHF; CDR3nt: TGTGCCAGCAGAGAAAGGACAGGGGGCAATCAGCCCCAGCATTTT
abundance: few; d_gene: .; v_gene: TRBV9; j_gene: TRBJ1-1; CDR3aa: CASSFDSTNTEAFF; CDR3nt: TGTGCCAGCAGCTTCGACAGTACCAACACTGAAGCTTTCTTT
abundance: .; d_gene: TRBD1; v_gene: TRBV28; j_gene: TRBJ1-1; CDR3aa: CASSFTPERQGLNTEAFF; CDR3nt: TGTGCCAGCAGTTTCACCCCAGAGCGACAGGGGTTGAACACTGAAGCTTTCTTT
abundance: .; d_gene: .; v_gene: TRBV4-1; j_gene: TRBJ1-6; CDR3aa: CASSQGRDSPLHF; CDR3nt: TGCGCCAGCAGCCAAGGTCGGGATTCACCCCTCCACTTT
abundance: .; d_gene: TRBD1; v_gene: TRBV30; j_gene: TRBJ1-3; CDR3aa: CAWDRVSGNTIYF; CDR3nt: TGTGCCTGGGACAGGGTTTCTGGAAACACCATATATTTT
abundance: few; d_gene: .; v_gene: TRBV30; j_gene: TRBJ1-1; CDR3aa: CAWEGEGWTEAFF; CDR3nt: TGTGCCTGGGAGGGGGAGGGATGGACTGAAGCTTTCTTT
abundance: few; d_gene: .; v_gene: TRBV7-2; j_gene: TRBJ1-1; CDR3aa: CASSLRLMNTEAFF; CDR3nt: TGTGCCAGCAGCCTCAGGCTCATGAACACTGAAGCTTTCTTT
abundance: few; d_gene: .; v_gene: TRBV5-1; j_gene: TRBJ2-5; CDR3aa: CASSLGRSTETQYF; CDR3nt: TGCGCCAGCAGCTTGGGACGGAGCACGGAGACCCAGTACTTC
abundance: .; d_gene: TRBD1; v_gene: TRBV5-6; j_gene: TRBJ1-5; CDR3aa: CASSGTGGQPQHF; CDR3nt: TGTGCCAGCAGCGGGACAGGGGGCCAGCCCCAGCATTTT
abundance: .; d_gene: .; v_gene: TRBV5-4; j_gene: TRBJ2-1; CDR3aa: CASSLASPGYNEQFF; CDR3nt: TGTGCCAGCAGCTTGGCCTCCCCGGGTTACAATGAGCAGTTCTTC
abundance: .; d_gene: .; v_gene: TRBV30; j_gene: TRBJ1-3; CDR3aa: CAWSINTVRNTIYF; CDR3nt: TGTGCCTGGAGTATAAACACAGTCAGAAACACCATATATTTT
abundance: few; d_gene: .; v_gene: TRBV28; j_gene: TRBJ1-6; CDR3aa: CASSLGYNSPLHF; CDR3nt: TGTGCCAGCAGTTTGGGATATAATTCACCCCTCCACTTT
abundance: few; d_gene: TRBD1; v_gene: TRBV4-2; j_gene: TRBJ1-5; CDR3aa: CASSQDAGTGNQPQHF; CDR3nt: TGTGCCAGCAGCCAAGACGCCGGGACAGGGAATCAGCCCCAGCATTTT
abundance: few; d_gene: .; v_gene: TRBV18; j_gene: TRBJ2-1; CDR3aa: CASSAEPRYNEQFF; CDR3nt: TGTGCCAGCTCAGCGGAGCCGCGATACAATGAGCAGTTCTTC
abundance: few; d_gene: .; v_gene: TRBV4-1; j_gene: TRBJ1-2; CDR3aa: CASSQDWANYGYTF; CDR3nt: TGCGCCAGCAGCCAAGATTGGGCTAACTATGGCTACACCTTC
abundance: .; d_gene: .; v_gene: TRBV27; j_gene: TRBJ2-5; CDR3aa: CASSPGNQETQYF; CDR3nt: TGTGCCAGCAGTCCAGGAAACCAAGAGACCCAGTACTTC
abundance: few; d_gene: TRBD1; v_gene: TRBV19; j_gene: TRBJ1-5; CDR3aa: CASSGTGHQPQHF; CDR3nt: TGTGCCAGTAGTGGGACAGGGCATCAGCCCCAGCATTTT
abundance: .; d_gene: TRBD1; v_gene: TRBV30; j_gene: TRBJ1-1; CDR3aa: CAWSVDRGNTEAFF; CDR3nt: TGTGCCTGGAGTGTAGACAGGGGGAACACTGAAGCTTTCTTT
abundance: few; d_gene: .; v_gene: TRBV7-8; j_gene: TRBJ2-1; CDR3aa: CASSLVRFGDEQFF; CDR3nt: TGTGCCAGCAGCTTAGTCCGTTTCGGGGATGAGCAGTTCTTC
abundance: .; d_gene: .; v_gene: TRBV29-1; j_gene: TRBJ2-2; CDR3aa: CSVVRDNTGELFF; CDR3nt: TGCAGCGTTGTGAGGGATAACACCGGGGAGCTGTTTTTT
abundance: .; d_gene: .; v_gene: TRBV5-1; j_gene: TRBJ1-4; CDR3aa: CASSPVQAEKLFF; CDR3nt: TGCGCCAGCAGTCCAGTCCAGGCAGAAAAACTGTTTTTT
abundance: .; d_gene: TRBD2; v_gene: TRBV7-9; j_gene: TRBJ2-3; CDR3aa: CASSPPLGGTSTDTQYF; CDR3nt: TGTGCCAGCAGCCCCCCTCTCGGGGGGACTAGCACAGATACGCAGTATTTT
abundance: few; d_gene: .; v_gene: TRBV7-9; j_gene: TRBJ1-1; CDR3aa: CASSSLGRPTEAFF; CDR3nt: TGTGCCAGCAGCTCCCTAGGGCGGCCCACTGAAGCTTTCTTT
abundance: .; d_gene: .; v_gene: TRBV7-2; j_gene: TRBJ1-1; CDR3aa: CASSSQGNTEAFF; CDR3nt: TGTGCCAGCAGTTCACAGGGGAACACTGAAGCTTTCTTT